This entry lists 11 T cell receptor beta chains sequenced from one sample in a study of identical twins. TCRdb reanalysed the 5' RACE reads using MiXCR and keeps one entry per CDR3 protein. This table has 700,000 or so distinct CDR3 sequences, 21% appearing once. This sample also belongs to another study, concerning T cells expressing NK-cell markers.

The sequenced sample was PBMCs. The source is a woman aged 18-29 years in good health.

The chain's CDR3 is CASSYPTSGAGEQFF. CDR3 DNA: TGTGCCAGCAGTTACCCGACTAGCGGGGCCGGAGAGCAGTTCTTC. The rearrangement links TRBV6-5 to TRBJ2-1; 11 bases line up with TRBD2. Germline lookup yields CDR1 MNHEY and CDR2 SVGAGI. V gave up 2 bases and J gave up 10 bases; unmatched junction bases: 7. CDR3 length: 15 residues.

This clonotype was seen more than once but under ten times. The CDR3 protein is CASSHQKRTQETQYF. In DNA, the CDR3 is TGTGCCAGCAGCCACCAGAAACGGACCCAAGAGACCCAGTACTTC. The gene calls are TRBV7-8 and TRBJ2-5; D gene uncertain. The V end was cut by 5 bases, the J end by 1 base, with 14 bases between. The CDR3 runs to 15 residues. Germline V gene lookup returns CDR1 SGHVS and CDR2 FQNEAQ.

In its sample, this clonotype was seen many times. The rearrangement joins TRBV7-2 to TRBJ1-2; D perhaps matches TRBD1 (6 bases). This CDR3 is 12 amino acids long. V gave up 6 bases and J gave up 4 bases, with 9 bases separating them. Germline V gene sequence: CDR1 SGHTA, CDR2 FQGNSA. CDR3 bases: TGTGCCAGCAGTCCGGACAGCTATGGCTACACCTTC. The encoded protein is CASSPDSYGYTF.

The chain couples TRBV15 to TRBJ1-4, with D perhaps TRBD1 (5 bases). V lost 0 bases, J lost 8 bases, and 10 bases lay in between. The CDR3 consists of 14 residues. The V gene's germline CDR1 is LNHNV and CDR2 YYDKDF (reference sequence). The CDR3 region is CATSREFGGEKLFF. CDR3 bases: TGTGCCACCAGCAGAGAGTTTGGGGGGGAAAAACTGTTTTTT.

This clonotype was seen at least ten times. The chain is built from TRBV7-9 and TRBJ2-2; no definite D call. The length of the CDR3 is 13 residues. Trimming removed 6 bases from V and 1 base from J, with 6 bases in between. Germline V CDR1 and CDR2: SEHNR, FQNEAQ (reference sequence). In DNA form, the CDR3 reads TGTGCCAGCAGGCCAATGAACACCGGGGAGCTGTTTTTT. This sequence encodes CASRPMNTGELFF.

The sample holds a few counts of this clonotype. CDR3 region: CASSQDGADNYGYTF. Here the CDR3 DNA reads TGCGCCAGCAGCCAAGACGGGGCAGATAACTATGGCTACACCTTC. The chain combines TRBV4-1 with TRBJ1-2; D is possibly TRBD1 (5 bases). V gave up 0 bases and J gave up 1 base, with 9 bases separating them. The CDR3 runs 15 residues. The germline gives CDR1 MGHRA, CDR2 YSYEKL.

This clonotype was seen a few times. The chain employs TRBV20-1 and TRBJ2-7; 9 positions match TRBD2. The CDR3 has 13 amino acids. Germline assignment: CDR1 DFQATT and CDR2 SNEGSKA (reference sequence). The trim removed 6 bases at V and 4 bases at J, leaving 7 bases unmatched. CDR3 sequence (DNA): TGCAGTGCAGCCATAGCGGGAGAGTACGAGCAGTACTTC. This gives the protein CSAAIAGEYEQYF.

The chain carries TRBV7-9 and TRBJ2-3, with 11 nucleotides matching TRBD1. V was clipped by 1 base and J by 7 bases; unmatched bases: 7. The CDR3 extends over 16 amino acids. Per germline, CDR1 SEHNR and CDR2 FQNEAQ (reference sequence). The CDR3 sequence: CASSLVGTGGAYTQYF. The CDR3 DNA is TGTGCCAGCAGCTTAGTTGGGACAGGGGGAGCGTATACGCAGTATTTT.

This clonotype has only a few counts. This rearrangement joins TRBV20-1 to TRBJ2-3, with TRBD2 matching 11 bases. Germline V lookup: CDR1 DFQATT, CDR2 SNEGSKA (reference sequence). The length of the CDR3 is 15 residues. After removal of 3 bases from V and 2 bases from J, the junction contained 4 bases not matched to a gene. CDR3 sequence: CSASRLAGLTDTQYF. The CDR3 coding sequence is TGCAGTGCTAGTCGACTAGCGGGGCTCACAGATACGCAGTATTTT.

This clonotype was observed many times. J is TRBJ1-3 and V is TRBV12-3 or TRBV12-4, with 9 bases that match TRBD1. The CDR3 is 15 residues long. The junction had 8 bases not matched to a gene; V was cut back by 7 bases and J by 4 bases. The CDR3 spells CASNEGQGVGNTIYF. Written as DNA, the CDR3 is TGTGCCAGCAACGAGGGACAGGGAGTAGGAAACACCATATATTTT.

This clonotype was recorded at least ten times. A read error may produce the germline difference seen at one junction end. The chain uses TRBV7-9 and TRBJ2-5; tentatively, D is TRBD2 (6 bases). The germline V gene encodes CDR1 SEHNR and CDR2 FQNEAQ (reference sequence). The CDR3 has 10 residues. CDR3 in amino acids: CASRGLVMNF. The CDR3 DNA is TGTGCCAGCAGGGGACTTGTTATGAACTTC.